Listed below are T cell receptor beta chains from one sample, sequenced in a study of CD8 T cells in Susac syndrome. One entry per CDR3 protein, called by TCRdb with MiXCR from the immunoSEQ multiplex PCR reads. In the table there are around 130,000 distinct CDR3 sequences, around 75% of which are singletons. The source material was CD8+ T cells from PBMCs. Source of these receptors: a human donor with multiple sclerosis. The CDR3 runs from the conserved cysteine through the conserved F or W. The D gene is left open where the match is weak. The size of a clone is reported for some rows only, either as once, few or many, or as a class for expanded clones.

CDR3aa: CASSLRGRYEAFF
CDR3nt: TGTGCCAGCAGTTTAAGAGGGCGGTACGAAGCTTTCTTT
v_gene: TRBV27
abundance: .
d_gene: .
j_gene: TRBJ1-1

CDR3aa: CASTDTYYNEQFF
CDR3nt: TGTGCCAGCACCGATACCTACTACAATGAGCAGTTCTTC
v_gene: TRBV5-6
abundance: .
d_gene: .
j_gene: TRBJ2-1

CDR3aa: CSASPSPSSYDTQYF
CDR3nt: TGCAGTGCTAGCCCCAGCCCGTCGTCATACGATACGCAGTATTTT
v_gene: TRBV20-1
abundance: few
d_gene: .
j_gene: TRBJ2-3

CDR3aa: CASSQDMTGGPGYTF
CDR3nt: TGCGCCAGCAGCCAAGATATGACAGGGGGCCCTGGCTACACCTTC
v_gene: TRBV4-1
abundance: .
d_gene: TRBD1
j_gene: TRBJ1-2

CDR3aa: CASSQGANTEAFF
CDR3nt: TGCGCCAGCAGCCAAGGAGCGAACACTGAAGCTTTCTTT
v_gene: TRBV4-1
abundance: .
d_gene: .
j_gene: TRBJ1-1

CDR3aa: CASSYRGMAEAFF
CDR3nt: TGTGCCAGCAGTTATAGGGGGATGGCTGAAGCTTTCTTT
v_gene: TRBV28
abundance: .
d_gene: .
j_gene: TRBJ1-1

CDR3aa: CASSLGSYNSPLHF
CDR3nt: TGTGCCAGCAGTTTAGGATCCTATAATTCACCCCTCCACTTT
v_gene: TRBV12-3/TRBV12-4
abundance: .
d_gene: .
j_gene: TRBJ1-6

CDR3aa: CASSPPALVGYTF
CDR3nt: TGTGCCAGCAGCCCTCCAGCCCTGGTCGGCTACACCTTC
v_gene: TRBV9
abundance: .
d_gene: .
j_gene: TRBJ1-2

CDR3aa: CASSLALGGARHTEAFF
CDR3nt: TGTGCCAGCAGCTTAGCGTTAGGGGGCGCGAGGCATACTGAAGCTTTCTTT
v_gene: TRBV7-9
abundance: once
d_gene: TRBD1
j_gene: TRBJ1-1

CDR3aa: CASSSGLQIYEQYF
CDR3nt: TGTGCCAGCAGTTCAGGACTACAGATCTACGAGCAGTACTTC
v_gene: TRBV27
abundance: .
d_gene: .
j_gene: TRBJ2-7

CDR3aa: CASSIAPPRGDRYEQYF
CDR3nt: TGTGCCAGTAGTATAGCGCCACCTAGGGGGGACAGGTACGAGCAGTACTTC
v_gene: TRBV19
abundance: .
d_gene: TRBD1
j_gene: TRBJ2-7

CDR3aa: CSARSDGHDVRETQYF
CDR3nt: TGCAGTGCTAGATCCGATGGACACGACGTACGTGAGACCCAGTACTTC
v_gene: TRBV20-1
abundance: .
d_gene: .
j_gene: TRBJ2-5

CDR3aa: CASSWDRVTDTQYF
CDR3nt: TGCGCCAGCAGTTGGGACAGGGTCACAGATACGCAGTATTTT
v_gene: TRBV5-1
abundance: .
d_gene: TRBD1
j_gene: TRBJ2-3

CDR3aa: CASGLSTGRRYGYTF
CDR3nt: TGTGCCAGCGGTTTATCGACAGGGCGGAGATATGGCTACACCTTC
v_gene: TRBV28
abundance: .
d_gene: TRBD1
j_gene: TRBJ1-2

CDR3aa: CASSYQGTHLNTEAFF
CDR3nt: TGTGCCAGCAGCTACCAGGGGACACACCTGAACACTGAAGCTTTCTTT
v_gene: TRBV3-1
abundance: once
d_gene: .
j_gene: TRBJ1-1

CDR3aa: CASSEGTGELFF
CDR3nt: TGTGCCAGCAGTGAGGGAACCGGGGAGCTGTTTTTT
v_gene: TRBV6-1
abundance: few
d_gene: .
j_gene: TRBJ2-2

CDR3aa: CASSSSYTGELFF
CDR3nt: TGTGCCAGCAGCTCGAGTTACACCGGGGAGCTGTTTTTT
v_gene: TRBV5-4
abundance: .
d_gene: .
j_gene: TRBJ2-2

CDR3aa: CASSMVPTSGNEQFF
CDR3nt: TGTGCCAGTAGTATGGTCCCGACTAGCGGCAATGAGCAGTTCTTC
v_gene: TRBV19
abundance: once
d_gene: TRBD2
j_gene: TRBJ2-1

CDR3aa: CASSWTGDETQYF
CDR3nt: TGTGCCAGCAGTTGGACAGGGGACGAGACCCAGTACTTC
v_gene: TRBV12-3/TRBV12-4
abundance: .
d_gene: TRBD1
j_gene: TRBJ2-5

CDR3aa: CASGDRLAEAFF
CDR3nt: TGTGCCAGCGGCGACCGACTTGCTGAAGCTTTCTTT
v_gene: TRBV6-2/TRBV6-3
abundance: .
d_gene: .
j_gene: TRBJ1-1

CDR3aa: CASRSGTNPEQYF
CDR3nt: TGTGCCAGCCGGAGCGGGACCAATCCCGAGCAGTACTTC
v_gene: TRBV2
abundance: few
d_gene: TRBD2
j_gene: TRBJ2-7

CDR3aa: CASSTTGYAEAFF
CDR3nt: TGTGCCAGTAGTACGACAGGGTATGCTGAAGCTTTCTTT
v_gene: TRBV19
abundance: .
d_gene: TRBD1
j_gene: TRBJ1-1

CDR3aa: CASRKTGSGGGYTF
CDR3nt: TGTGCCAGCAGGAAGACAGGATCGGGGGGCGGCTACACCTTC
v_gene: TRBV28
abundance: .
d_gene: .
j_gene: TRBJ1-2

CDR3aa: CASSQGTSGTDTQYF
CDR3nt: TGTGCCAGCAGCCAAGGGACTAGCGGTACAGATACGCAGTATTTT
v_gene: TRBV3-1
abundance: .
d_gene: TRBD2
j_gene: TRBJ2-3

CDR3aa: CASSLSTSGRVPSSYNEQFF
CDR3nt: TGTGCCAGCAGTCTTTCCACTAGCGGACGTGTCCCCTCCTCCTACAATGAGCAGTTCTTC
v_gene: TRBV28
abundance: .
d_gene: TRBD2
j_gene: TRBJ2-1

CDR3aa: CASSYSHSYNEQFF
CDR3nt: TGTGCCAGCAGTTACTCACACTCCTACAATGAGCAGTTCTTC
v_gene: TRBV6-5
abundance: .
d_gene: .
j_gene: TRBJ2-1

CDR3aa: CASSQDLEGALGANVLTF
CDR3nt: TGTGCCAGCAGCCAAGACCTTGAGGGGGCGCTAGGGGCCAACGTCCTGACTTTC
v_gene: TRBV14
abundance: .
d_gene: TRBD1
j_gene: TRBJ2-6

CDR3aa: CASSLSYNQPQHF
CDR3nt: TGTGCCAGCAGTTTAAGCTACAATCAGCCCCAGCATTTT
v_gene: TRBV27
abundance: .
d_gene: .
j_gene: TRBJ1-5

CDR3aa: CASSPGYDSYEQYF
CDR3nt: TGCGCCAGCAGTCCCGGATATGACTCCTACGAGCAGTACTTC
v_gene: TRBV4-1
abundance: .
d_gene: .
j_gene: TRBJ2-7

CDR3aa: CSAPTTSDIYNEQFF
CDR3nt: TGCAGTGCTCCGACTACTAGCGATATCTACAATGAGCAGTTCTTC
v_gene: TRBV20-1
abundance: .
d_gene: TRBD2
j_gene: TRBJ2-1

CDR3aa: CASSYEIGLSVYNEQFF
CDR3nt: TGTGCCAGCAGCTATGAGATAGGACTCTCCGTCTACAATGAGCAGTTCTTC
v_gene: TRBV11-2
abundance: few
d_gene: .
j_gene: TRBJ2-1

CDR3aa: CASSTTPSGSMSNEQFF
CDR3nt: TGTGCCAGCAGTACGACCCCGAGCGGGAGTATGAGCAATGAGCAGTTCTTC
v_gene: TRBV27
abundance: .
d_gene: TRBD2
j_gene: TRBJ2-1

CDR3aa: CAGRDPYGYTF
CDR3nt: TGTGCCGGCCGGGACCCCTATGGCTACACCTTC
v_gene: TRBV30
abundance: .
d_gene: .
j_gene: TRBJ1-2

CDR3aa: CASSYSLEGLGTDTQYF
CDR3nt: TGTGCCAGCAGTTACTCGTTAGAGGGACTTGGCACAGATACGCAGTATTTT
v_gene: TRBV6-5
abundance: .
d_gene: .
j_gene: TRBJ2-3

CDR3aa: CASSLAGGQDEQFF
CDR3nt: TGTGCCAGCAGTCTAGCGGGGGGGCAGGATGAGCAGTTCTTC
v_gene: TRBV6-5
abundance: .
d_gene: TRBD2
j_gene: TRBJ2-1

CDR3aa: CASASRGRVTEAFF
CDR3nt: TGCGCCAGCGCGTCGAGGGGGCGTGTAACTGAAGCTTTCTTT
v_gene: TRBV4-1
abundance: .
d_gene: TRBD1
j_gene: TRBJ1-1

CDR3aa: CASSEEGYSNQPQHF
CDR3nt: TGTGCCAGCAGTGAAGAAGGGTATAGCAATCAGCCCCAGCATTTT
v_gene: TRBV2
abundance: .
d_gene: .
j_gene: TRBJ1-5

CDR3aa: CASSPSRGSSYNEQFF
CDR3nt: TGTGCCAGCTCACCAAGCCGGGGGAGCTCCTACAATGAGCAGTTCTTC
v_gene: TRBV18
abundance: .
d_gene: .
j_gene: TRBJ2-1

CDR3aa: CASRAAGQLPPYEQYF
CDR3nt: TGTGCCAGCAGGGCAGCGGGACAACTACCCCCCTACGAGCAGTACTTC
v_gene: TRBV6-2/TRBV6-3
abundance: .
d_gene: .
j_gene: TRBJ2-7

CDR3aa: CASSLWTATNTEAFF
CDR3nt: TGTGCCAGCAGCTTATGGACAGCGACCAACACTGAAGCTTTCTTT
v_gene: TRBV7-2
abundance: .
d_gene: .
j_gene: TRBJ1-1

CDR3aa: CASSFSGSSYEQYF
CDR3nt: TGTGCCAGCAGTTTCTCGGGCAGCTCCTACGAGCAGTACTTC
v_gene: TRBV12-3/TRBV12-4
abundance: .
d_gene: .
j_gene: TRBJ2-7

CDR3aa: CATSVNDYGYTF
CDR3nt: TGTGCCACCAGTGTAAACGACTATGGCTACACCTTC
v_gene: TRBV24-1
abundance: .
d_gene: .
j_gene: TRBJ1-2

CDR3aa: CASSQDLAREQFF
CDR3nt: TGCGCCAGCAGCCAAGATTTAGCCAGGGAGCAGTTCTTC
v_gene: TRBV4-1
abundance: .
d_gene: .
j_gene: TRBJ2-1

CDR3aa: CATSDTDSDEQYF
CDR3nt: TGTGCCACCAGTGACACCGACAGCGACGAGCAGTACTTC
v_gene: TRBV24-1
abundance: .
d_gene: .
j_gene: TRBJ2-7

CDR3aa: CASSIVGTDAQYF
CDR3nt: TGTGCCAGTAGTATAGTAGGCACAGATGCGCAGTATTTT
v_gene: TRBV19
abundance: .
d_gene: .
j_gene: TRBJ2-3

CDR3aa: CASSSTDRVHEQYF
CDR3nt: TGTGCCAGCAGCTCGACGGACAGGGTACACGAGCAGTACTTC
v_gene: TRBV5-6
abundance: .
d_gene: TRBD1
j_gene: TRBJ2-7

CDR3aa: CASSQTDSYYGYTF
CDR3nt: TGCGCCAGCAGCCAGACGGACAGCTACTATGGCTACACCTTC
v_gene: TRBV4-1
abundance: .
d_gene: .
j_gene: TRBJ1-2

CDR3aa: CASSPGTEETQYF
CDR3nt: TGTGCCAGCAGCCCCGGGACAGAAGAGACCCAGTACTTC
v_gene: TRBV5-6
abundance: .
d_gene: TRBD1
j_gene: TRBJ2-5

CDR3aa: CASSPSTGVGYGYTF
CDR3nt: TGCGCCAGCAGCCCATCGACAGGGGTCGGGTATGGCTACACCTTC
v_gene: TRBV4-3
abundance: .
d_gene: TRBD1
j_gene: TRBJ1-2

CDR3aa: CSARGPDRAWDTQYF
CDR3nt: TGCAGTGCTAGAGGGCCAGACAGGGCTTGGGATACGCAGTATTTT
v_gene: TRBV20-1
abundance: .
d_gene: TRBD1
j_gene: TRBJ2-3

CDR3aa: CATGVRRETHYNEQFF
CDR3nt: TGTGCCACGGGGGTACGGCGGGAGACACACTACAATGAGCAGTTCTTC
v_gene: TRBV10-3
abundance: .
d_gene: TRBD2
j_gene: TRBJ2-1